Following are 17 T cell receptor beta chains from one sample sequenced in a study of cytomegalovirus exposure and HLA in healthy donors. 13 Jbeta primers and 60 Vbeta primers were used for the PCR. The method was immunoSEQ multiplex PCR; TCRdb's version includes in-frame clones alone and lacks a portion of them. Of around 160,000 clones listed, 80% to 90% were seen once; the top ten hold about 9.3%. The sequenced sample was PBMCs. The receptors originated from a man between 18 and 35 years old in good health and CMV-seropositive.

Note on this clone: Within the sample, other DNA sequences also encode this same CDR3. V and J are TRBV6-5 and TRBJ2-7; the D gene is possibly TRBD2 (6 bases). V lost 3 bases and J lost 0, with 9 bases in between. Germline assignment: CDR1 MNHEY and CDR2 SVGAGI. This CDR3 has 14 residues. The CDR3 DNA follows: TGTGCCAGCAGTTATGGCGGGGCCTCCTACGAGCAGTACTTC. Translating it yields CASSYGGASYEQYF.

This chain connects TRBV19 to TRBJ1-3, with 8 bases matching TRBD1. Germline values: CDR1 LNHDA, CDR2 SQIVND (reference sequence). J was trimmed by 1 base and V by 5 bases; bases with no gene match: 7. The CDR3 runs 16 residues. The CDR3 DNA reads TGTGCCAGTAGTCACCGACAGGGGCTGTCTGGAAACACCATATATTTT. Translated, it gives CASSHRQGLSGNTIYF.

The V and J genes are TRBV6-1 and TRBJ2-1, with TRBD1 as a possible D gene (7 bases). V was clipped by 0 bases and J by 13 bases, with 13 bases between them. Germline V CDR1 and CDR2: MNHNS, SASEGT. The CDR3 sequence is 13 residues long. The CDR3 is CASSEARQGGQFF. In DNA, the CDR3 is TGTGCCAGCAGTGAAGCTAGGCAGGGGGGACAGTTCTTC.

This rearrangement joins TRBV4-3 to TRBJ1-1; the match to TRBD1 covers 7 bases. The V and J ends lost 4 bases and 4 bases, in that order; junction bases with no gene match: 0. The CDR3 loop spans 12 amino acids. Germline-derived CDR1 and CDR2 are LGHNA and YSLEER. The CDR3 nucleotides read TGCGCCAGCAGCCCAGGGGGCACTGAAGCTTTCTTT. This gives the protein CASSPGGTEAFF.

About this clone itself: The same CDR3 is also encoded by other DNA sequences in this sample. The CDR3 sequence: CASSLYQATNEKLFF. DNA for the CDR3: TGCGCCAGCAGCTTGTACCAGGCAACTAATGAAAAACTGTTTTTT. The J gene is TRBJ1-4, the V gene TRBV5-1; unclear D gene. V shed 1 base and J shed 0 bases, with 7 bases lying between them. The CDR3 extends over 15 amino acids. Germline V lookup: CDR1 SGHRS, CDR2 YFSETQ. The whole variable domain, remainder taken from reference TRBV5-1 and TRBJ1-4, is KAGVTQTPRYLIKTRGQQVTLSCSPISGHRSVSWYQQTPGQGLQFLFEYFSETQRNKGNFPGRFSGRQFSNSRSEMNVSTLELGDSALYLCASSLYQATNEKLFFGSGTQLSVL.

The CDR3 DNA is TGTGCCAGCAGTACCCTGGCGGGGGAGACCCAGTACTTC. It is translated as CASSTLAGETQYF. This chain joins TRBV6-5 and TRBJ2-5, with D perhaps TRBD2 (6 bases). CDR1 MNHEY and CDR2 SVGAGI come from the germline V gene. V lost 5 bases, J lost 5 bases, and 12 bases lay in between. This CDR3 has 13 amino acids.

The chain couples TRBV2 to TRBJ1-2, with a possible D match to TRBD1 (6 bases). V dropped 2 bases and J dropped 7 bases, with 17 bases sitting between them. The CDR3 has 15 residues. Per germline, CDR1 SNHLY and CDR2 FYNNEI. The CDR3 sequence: CASSENGGAYGGYTF. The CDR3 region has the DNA TGTGCCAGCAGTGAAAATGGGGGCGCGTATGGTGGCTACACCTTC.

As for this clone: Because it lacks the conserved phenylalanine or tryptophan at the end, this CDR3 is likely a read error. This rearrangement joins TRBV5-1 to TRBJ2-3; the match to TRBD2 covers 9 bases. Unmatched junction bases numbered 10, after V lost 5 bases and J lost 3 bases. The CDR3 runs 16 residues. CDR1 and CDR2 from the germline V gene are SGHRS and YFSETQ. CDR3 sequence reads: CASSSFGLAGTDTQYL. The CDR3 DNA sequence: TGCGCCAGCAGTAGCTTCGGTCTAGCGGGAACAGATACGCAGTATCTT.

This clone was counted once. CDR3 in DNA: TGTGCCAGCAGCTGGGAGAGGGCCCAGCCCCAGCATTTT. Translating gives CASSWERAQPQHF. The chain combines TRBV7-8 with TRBJ1-5; no clear D gene. The CDR3 has 13 residues. Trimming took off 4 bases at V and 7 bases at J, with 11 bases between the two ends. Germline V CDR1 and CDR2: SGHVS, FQNEAQ.

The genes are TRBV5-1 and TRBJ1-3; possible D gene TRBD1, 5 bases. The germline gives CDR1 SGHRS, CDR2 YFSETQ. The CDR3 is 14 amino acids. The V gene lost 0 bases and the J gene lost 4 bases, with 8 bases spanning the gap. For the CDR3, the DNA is TGCGCCAGCAGCTTGGTAGGGGAAGGAAACACCATATATTTT. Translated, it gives CASSLVGEGNTIYF.

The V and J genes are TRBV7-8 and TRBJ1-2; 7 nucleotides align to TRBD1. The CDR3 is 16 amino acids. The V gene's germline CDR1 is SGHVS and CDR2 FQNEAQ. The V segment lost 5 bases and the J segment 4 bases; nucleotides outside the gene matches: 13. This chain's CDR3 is CASSVRIQGTSYGYTF. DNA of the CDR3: TGTGCCAGCAGCGTCCGAATACAGGGGACCTCCTATGGCTACACCTTC.

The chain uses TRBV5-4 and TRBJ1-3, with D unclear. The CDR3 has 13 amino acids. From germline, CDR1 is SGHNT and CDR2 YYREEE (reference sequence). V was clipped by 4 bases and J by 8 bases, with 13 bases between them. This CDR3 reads CASSLGRGDTIYF. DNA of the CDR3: TGTGCCAGCAGCCTAGGACGGGGAGACACCATATATTTT.

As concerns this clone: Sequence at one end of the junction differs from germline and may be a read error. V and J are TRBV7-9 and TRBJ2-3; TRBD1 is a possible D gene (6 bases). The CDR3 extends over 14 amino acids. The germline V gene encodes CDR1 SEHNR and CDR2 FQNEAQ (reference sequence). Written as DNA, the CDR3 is TGTTCCAGCAGCTTAAGGGACACAGCAGATACGCAGTATTTT. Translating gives CSSSLRDTADTQYF.

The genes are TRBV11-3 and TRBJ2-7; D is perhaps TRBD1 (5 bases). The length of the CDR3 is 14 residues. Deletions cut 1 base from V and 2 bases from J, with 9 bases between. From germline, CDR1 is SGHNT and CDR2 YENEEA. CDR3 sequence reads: CASSLGGGTYEQYF. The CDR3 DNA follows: TGTGCCAGCAGCTTAGGGGGCGGAACCTACGAGCAGTACTTC.

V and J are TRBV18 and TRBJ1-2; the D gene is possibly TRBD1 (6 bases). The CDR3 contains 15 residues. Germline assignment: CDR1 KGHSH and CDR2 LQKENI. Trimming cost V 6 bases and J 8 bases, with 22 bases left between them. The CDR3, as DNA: TGTGCCAGCTCGCCTGGTAATGGACAGCGCGGAGGCTACACCTTC. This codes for CASSPGNGQRGGYTF. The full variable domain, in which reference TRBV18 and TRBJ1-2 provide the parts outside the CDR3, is NAGVMQNPRHLVRRRGQEARLRCSPMKGHSHVYWYRQLPEEGLKFMVYLQKENIIDESGMPKERFSAEFPKEGPSILRIQQVVRGDSAAYFCASSPGNGQRGGYTFGSGTRLTVV.

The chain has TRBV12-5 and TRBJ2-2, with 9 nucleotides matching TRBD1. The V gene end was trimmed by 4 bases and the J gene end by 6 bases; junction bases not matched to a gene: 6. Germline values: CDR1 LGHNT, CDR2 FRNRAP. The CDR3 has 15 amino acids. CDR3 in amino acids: CASGSDRGLAGELFF. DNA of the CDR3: TGTGCTAGTGGTTCGGACAGGGGTTTGGCCGGGGAGCTGTTTTTT.

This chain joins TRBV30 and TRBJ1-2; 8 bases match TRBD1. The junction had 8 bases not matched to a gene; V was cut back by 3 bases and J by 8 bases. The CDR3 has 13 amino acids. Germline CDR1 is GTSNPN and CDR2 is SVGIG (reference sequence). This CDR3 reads CAWSPGQGGGYTF. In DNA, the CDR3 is TGTGCCTGGAGCCCCGGACAGGGCGGAGGCTACACCTTC.